The following is a TCR beta chain sequence with its context. Germline V gene lookup returns CDR1 SGHNT and CDR2 YYREEE (reference sequence). The CDR3 totals 15 residues. V was clipped by 0 bases and J by 6 bases, with 15 bases between them. Use of 60 Vbeta and 13 Jbeta primers characterized the PCR. The protocol was immunoSEQ multiplex PCR, while the TCRdb copy is restricted to in-frame clones and leaves out a portion. The table includes 180,000 or so clones, 65% to 85% detected once. At the time of sampling, donors were nominally healthy, though unrecorded immune exposures were likely. The data were obtained in a study of cytomegalovirus exposure and HLA in healthy donors.

V is TRBV5-4 and J is TRBJ1-1, with a tentative D call TRBD1 (5 bases). The source material was PBMCs. The clonotype comes from a girl between 5 and 17 years old in good health and CMV-seropositive. CDR3 nucleotides: TGTGCCAGCAGCTTGGTGGCCGGGGGGAATCCTGAAGCTTTCTTT. Translated, it gives CASSLVAGGNPEAFF.